A single sample gave rise to the 8 T cell receptor beta chains below, sequenced in a study of a mutant IDH1 vaccine in newly diagnosed glioma (dated by TCRdb to the early 2020s). These receptors have no known antigen. What the time point label conveys for this sample: week 5, during vaccination. A 20-mer mutant IDH1 peptide at 300 micrograms in Montanide made up each vaccine dose, which was injected subcutaneously together with topical imiquimod. The library was built by means of the immunoSEQ multiplex PCR assay. TCRdb mirrors the immuneACCESS table, restricted to in-frame sequences. Some clones are absent from its copies; in checked studies, under half trace to an unresolved V gene, and the reason for the others is unknown. Here the sample has roughly 28,000 clones; roughly 90% occur a single time. The ten top clones hold around 20% of the sample. The starting material was PBMCs, obtained from a glioma patient whose treatment included an IDH1 peptide vaccine. These receptors were taken from a young man with glioma.

This rearrangement joins TRBV19 to TRBJ2-7; no reliable D call. This CDR3 is 15 amino acids long. Germline CDR1 is LNHDA and CDR2 is SQIVND (reference sequence). The ends were cut back, 3 bases at V and 6 bases at J, with 18 bases in the middle. This CDR3 is CASSIFHDRSGEQYF. Here the CDR3 DNA reads TGTGCCAGTAGTATTTTCCACGATAGGTCGGGCGAGCAGTACTTC.

V is TRBV4-1 and J is TRBJ2-3; 11 bases agree with TRBD2. From germline, CDR1 is MGHRA and CDR2 YSYEKL. The CDR3 consists of 15 residues. J was trimmed by 1 base and V by 6 bases; bases with no gene match: 3. The CDR3 coding sequence is TGCGCCAGCAGTCAACTAGCGGGAGGCACAGATACGCAGTATTTT. Its protein product is CASSQLAGGTDTQYF.

The rearrangement uses TRBV28 and TRBJ2-2; 11 nucleotides agree with TRBD2. The CDR3 totals 17 residues. V lost 1 base, J lost 8 bases, and 9 bases stayed unmatched. In germline, CDR1 is MDHEN, CDR2 SYDVKM. CDR3 region: CASSLFDLAGGPGELFF. The CDR3 DNA reads as TGTGCCAGCAGTTTATTCGACTTAGCGGGAGGGCCTGGGGAGCTGTTTTTT.

The genes are TRBV6-1 and TRBJ2-2; 11 bases fit TRBD2. V trimming: 0 bases; J trimming: 6 bases; junction bases outside the gene matches: 0. There are 15 residues in the CDR3. In germline, CDR1 is MNHNS, CDR2 SASEGT. This CDR3 is CASSEALAGAGELFF. In nucleotides, the CDR3 is TGTGCCAGCAGTGAAGCACTAGCGGGAGCCGGGGAGCTGTTTTTT.

V gene TRBV10-2 combines with J gene TRBJ1-2, with 7 bases that match TRBD1. The CDR3 loop spans 15 amino acids. In germline, CDR1 is WSHSY, CDR2 SAAADI. The ends lost 2 bases at V and 3 bases at J; junction bases unmatched: 6. The CDR3 DNA is TGCGCCAGCAGTGAGACCTCCAGGGGGGACTATGGCTACACCTTC. This sequence encodes CASSETSRGDYGYTF.

The V call is TRBV6-1, the J call TRBJ1-1; weak D call: TRBD1 (5 bases). The germline V gene has CDR1 MNHNS and CDR2 SASEGT. V dropped 10 bases and J dropped 4 bases, with 16 bases sitting between them. This CDR3 has 13 amino acids. In DNA form, the CDR3 reads TGTGCCATCTTAGAGGGGCTGAGCACTGAAGCTTTCTTT. Protein sequence: CAILEGLSTEAFF.

This chain connects TRBV4-2 to TRBJ2-2; 9 positions match TRBD2. The CDR3 has 16 residues. The germline V gene encodes CDR1 LGHNA and CDR2 YNFKEQ. The V segment lost 1 base and the J segment 7 bases; nucleotides outside the gene matches: 7. CDR3 in DNA: TGTGCCAGCAGCCAAGTTTCGGTGACTAGCGGCGGGGAGCTGTTTTTT. It specifies CASSQVSVTSGGELFF.

The rearrangement links TRBV9 to TRBJ2-3, with 8 bases lining up with TRBD2. Germline lookup yields CDR1 SGDLS and CDR2 YYNGEE. J gave up 4 bases and V 6 bases, and 7 bases lay outside the gene matches. The CDR3 totals 14 residues. The CDR3 nucleotides are TGTGCCAGCAACCAAGCGGGAGCGGCAGATACGCAGTATTTT. Its translation is CASNQAGAADTQYF.